The rows below give T cell receptor beta chains drawn from one sample of a study of T-cell memory formation after mild COVID-19. TCRdb processed the 5' RACE reads anew with MiXCR; each CDR3 protein has one entry. The data show tens of thousands of distinct CDR3 sequences, with 6% to 8% seen just once and about 1.5% held by the top ten. Sequenced input: PBMCs or a T cell subset sorted from them (not recorded which). These receptor sequences come from a man younger than 35 who had mild COVID-19 (a few samples of this study predate the infection). Cell type and time point are not known. Each CDR3 is given with its conserved first and last residue. A D gene is named only where the DNA matches it firmly. Clone sizes are given selectively: once, few, many, or a class where the clone is expanded.

v_gene	d_gene	j_gene	abundance	CDR3nt	CDR3aa
TRBV10-3	.	TRBJ1-1	.	TGTGCCATCAGTGGAAGGGAGGGGAACACTGAAGCTTTCTTT	CAISGREGNTEAFF
TRBV5-1	.	TRBJ2-5	.	TGCGCCAGCAGCTTGAGTGGGATCGAGGGCCAGTACTTC	CASSLSGIEGQYF
TRBV5-1	TRBD2	TRBJ2-7	few	TGCGCCAGCAGCCCAGAGAGCGGGGAGCACTACGAGCAGTACTTC	CASSPESGEHYEQYF
TRBV7-3	TRBD2	TRBJ2-3	many	TGTGCCAGCAGCCCTCGGGGGGGGGCTGGAGGAGATACGCAGTATTTT	CASSPRGGAGGDTQYF
TRBV4-3	.	TRBJ2-7	few	TGCGCCAGCAGCCAAGAACGCCGGGCTCGGGAGCAGTACTTC	CASSQERRAREQYF
TRBV5-6	.	TRBJ1-2	.	TGTGCCAGCAGCTCCCAGGGGTTGGATGGCTACACCTTC	CASSSQGLDGYTF
TRBV11-2	.	TRBJ2-7	.	TGTGCCAGCAGTTCCCCGAGAGAGCGGCCCTACGAGCAGTACTTC	CASSSPRERPYEQYF
TRBV7-3	TRBD2	TRBJ2-3	.	TGTGCCAGCAGCCCCCTACAGCGGGGAGGTGTAGATACGCAGTATTTT	CASSPLQRGGVDTQYF
TRBV11-3	TRBD2	TRBJ2-1	.	TGTGCCAGCAGCTTGACCGGGGGGGGATACAATGAGCAGTTCTTC	CASSLTGGGYNEQFF
TRBV3-1	TRBD1	TRBJ1-2	.	TGTGCCAGCAGCATGGGACAGGGGTATGGCTACACCTTC	CASSMGQGYGYTF
TRBV7-9	.	TRBJ2-4	few	TGTGCCAGCAGCGTCCAGGGCGAAACCCCTTACATTCAGTACTTC	CASSVQGETPYIQYF
TRBV5-1	TRBD2	TRBJ2-2	many	TGCGCCAGTCGAGAAGCGGGGAGTAGTTACACCGGGGAGCTGTTTTTT	CASREAGSSYTGELFF
TRBV12-3/TRBV12-4	.	TRBJ1-5	.	TGTGCCACCCAGGCGGGGCGGTTCGGGCCCCAGCATTTT	CATQAGRFGPQHF
TRBV12-3/TRBV12-4	TRBD1	TRBJ1-2	few	TGTGCCAGCAGTCGACAGGGTTCTGGCTACACCTTC	CASSRQGSGYTF
TRBV2	.	TRBJ1-6	.	TGTGCCAGCAGGGGGACCGAACGGAACTCCTATAATTCACCCCTCCACTTT	CASRGTERNSYNSPLHF
TRBV7-2	.	TRBJ2-5	medium-sized	TGTGCCAGCAGCTTATTAAGATCCACCCAGTACTTC	CASSLLRSTQYF
TRBV7-7	.	TRBJ2-3	many	TGTGCCAGCAGCTTGGGGGTTGGGGGCAGCGATACGCAGTATTTT	CASSLGVGGSDTQYF
TRBV5-1	TRBD1	TRBJ2-5	few	TGCGCCAGCAGCCTTGACAGGGCTAGGGGGCGCGAGACCCAGTACTTC	CASSLDRARGRETQYF
TRBV20-1	.	TRBJ1-2	few	TGCAGTGCTCGCCCAATTAACTATGGCTACACCTTC	CSARPINYGYTF
TRBV6-5	.	TRBJ1-5	few	TGTGCCAGCAGGAAAATTGGGACAACCTTTAGCAATCAGCCCCAGCATTTT	CASRKIGTTFSNQPQHF
TRBV5-4	TRBD2	TRBJ2-1	.	TGTGCCAGCAGCCGGACTAGCGGGGGCTGGAATGAGCAGTTCTTC	CASSRTSGGWNEQFF
TRBV5-1	.	TRBJ2-1	.	TGCGCCAGAAGTAGGCAGGATACTTTCAATGAGCAGTTCTTC	CARSRQDTFNEQFF
TRBV11-2	TRBD2	TRBJ2-7	few	TGTGCCAGCAGCTTGAACCCTAGCGGGGGGGCCGGTGAGCAGTACTTC	CASSLNPSGGAGEQYF
TRBV2	TRBD2	TRBJ2-7	.	TGTGCCAGCCCCCCGACTAGCGGGGGCTCCTACGAGCAGTACTTC	CASPPTSGGSYEQYF
TRBV27	TRBD1	TRBJ2-3	many	TGTGCCAGCAGTTTCGGACAGGGTTGGGCGGGCGGCACAGATACGCAGTATTTT	CASSFGQGWAGGTDTQYF
TRBV12-3/TRBV12-4	.	TRBJ1-1	few	TGTGCCAGCAGCTTGGACACGAACACTGAAGCTTTCTTT	CASSLDTNTEAFF
TRBV6-2/TRBV6-3	TRBD2	TRBJ2-1	.	TGTGCCAGCAGTTACGAGCGGGGGGCCCTCGATGAGCAGTTCTTC	CASSYERGALDEQFF
TRBV24-1	.	TRBJ2-1	few	TGTGCCACCAGTGATTTCACGAAGGGTAGTGAGCAGTTCTTC	CATSDFTKGSEQFF
TRBV29-1	TRBD1	TRBJ2-5	few	TGCAGCGTTACCCAACAGGGGAAAGAGACCCAGTACTTC	CSVTQQGKETQYF
TRBV24-1	TRBD1	TRBJ2-5	many	TGTGCCACCAGTGATTCAGGACAGGGGGGAGCAGAGACCCAGTACTTC	CATSDSGQGGAETQYF
TRBV4-3	.	TRBJ2-1	many	TGCGCCAGCAGCCAAGATTGGGTAGGGGGCTACAATGAGCAGTTCTTC	CASSQDWVGGYNEQFF
TRBV7-6	TRBD2	TRBJ2-5	.	TGTGCCAGCAGCGTGACTAGCGGGGGAACAGAGACCCAGTACTTC	CASSVTSGGTETQYF
TRBV5-1	.	TRBJ2-4	many	TGCGCCAGCAGCAATGGGCTGAGGGACATTCAGTACTTC	CASSNGLRDIQYF
TRBV5-1	.	TRBJ2-4	.	TGCGCCAGCACTGGCCTAGCCAAAAACATTCAGTACTTC	CASTGLAKNIQYF
TRBV18	.	TRBJ2-7	many	TGTGCCAGCTCACCTCAAAGGGGGAGATCCTACGAGCAGTACTTC	CASSPQRGRSYEQYF
TRBV27	TRBD2	TRBJ2-7	.	TGTGCCAGCAGTCCCCAGTCGGCGGGGGGCTACGAGCAGTACTTC	CASSPQSAGGYEQYF
TRBV5-1	TRBD1	TRBJ1-3	few	TGCGCCAGCAGTCTCGAGGGACAGTCGAACACCATATATTTT	CASSLEGQSNTIYF
TRBV7-9	.	TRBJ2-1	many	TGTGCCAGCATGGAGGGTGGGTTCAATGAGCAGTTCTTC	CASMEGGFNEQFF
TRBV20-1	TRBD2	TRBJ2-1	few	TGCAGTGCTAGACACAGCGGGGGGGCCGGTGAGCAGTTCTTC	CSARHSGGAGEQFF
TRBV7-2	TRBD2	TRBJ2-3	.	TGTGCCAGCAGCTTCGCTAGCGGGCCCGGAGGAGATACGCAGTATTTT	CASSFASGPGGDTQYF
TRBV5-1	.	TRBJ1-1	few	TGCGCCAGCAGCTTGGGTTTTGGCATGAACACTGAAGCTTTCTTT	CASSLGFGMNTEAFF
TRBV6-2/TRBV6-3	.	TRBJ2-2	.	TGTGCCAGCCTACAAAACACCGGGGAGCTGTTTTTT	CASLQNTGELFF
TRBV12-3/TRBV12-4	.	TRBJ1-2	.	TGTGCCAGCAGTCGACAGGACCGCTGGAGCACCTTC	CASSRQDRWSTF
TRBV7-2	.	TRBJ2-5	.	TGTGCCAGCAGCTTAGTCGGCGGGACGGAGACCCAGTACTTC	CASSLVGGTETQYF
TRBV7-9	TRBD1	TRBJ1-6	few	TGTGCCAGCAGCCCCAGGGGGTCCTCCTATAATTCACCCCTCCACTTT	CASSPRGSSYNSPLHF
TRBV4-2	TRBD1	TRBJ1-1	.	TGTGCCAGCAGCCAAGATCTTCAAGACAGGGGAGGGGCTTTCTTT	CASSQDLQDRGGAFF
TRBV7-2	TRBD1	TRBJ1-6	few	TGTGCCAGCAGCTTAGCCCTTGACAGGGGGCATAATTCACCCCTCCACTTT	CASSLALDRGHNSPLHF
TRBV5-1	.	TRBJ2-3	many	TGCGCCAGCAGCTCGACAGGCCTGGGGCCAGATACGCAGTATTTT	CASSSTGLGPDTQYF
TRBV7-9	.	TRBJ1-1	few	TGTGCCAGCAGCTCATCCGGGACGGCCATTGGGGCTTTCTTT	CASSSSGTAIGAFF
TRBV5-1	.	TRBJ1-1	medium-sized	TGCGCCAGCAGCTTGGCGGTGCGGACTGAAGCTTTCTTT	CASSLAVRTEAFF
TRBV7-2	.	TRBJ2-2	few	TGTGCCAGCAGCCCCGGAGGAGGGACAGCGAACACCGGGGAGCTGTTTTTT	CASSPGGGTANTGELFF
TRBV7-9	.	TRBJ2-3	medium-sized	TGTGCCAGCAGCTTACCGCGGGTAACAGATACGCAGTATTTT	CASSLPRVTDTQYF
TRBV7-2	.	TRBJ2-1	.	TGTGCCAGCAGCCGCGGGCAAAGCTCCTACAATGAGCAGTTCTTC	CASSRGQSSYNEQFF
TRBV29-1	.	TRBJ1-3	many	TGCAGCGTGTACGACAGAGACTCTGGAAACACCATATATTTT	CSVYDRDSGNTIYF
TRBV5-5	TRBD1	TRBJ2-7	.	TGTGCCAGCAGCATTTGGACAGGGAGGTACGAGCAGTACTTC	CASSIWTGRYEQYF
TRBV7-9	.	TRBJ2-6	few	TGTGCCAGCACGTACTCTGGGGCCAACGTCCTGACTTTC	CASTYSGANVLTF
TRBV24-1	TRBD1	TRBJ2-5	many	TGTGCCACCAGTGATTCAGGGGGCGGCGGGACCCAGTACTTC	CATSDSGGGGTQYF
TRBV19	TRBD1	TRBJ2-1	.	TGTGCCAGCAACCCGACAGGGGGGGATGAGCAGTTCTTC	CASNPTGGDEQFF
TRBV24-1	.	TRBJ2-3	.	TGTGCCACCAGTGACGATAGCGGAAAGTCGCACACAGATACGCAGTATTTT	CATSDDSGKSHTDTQYF